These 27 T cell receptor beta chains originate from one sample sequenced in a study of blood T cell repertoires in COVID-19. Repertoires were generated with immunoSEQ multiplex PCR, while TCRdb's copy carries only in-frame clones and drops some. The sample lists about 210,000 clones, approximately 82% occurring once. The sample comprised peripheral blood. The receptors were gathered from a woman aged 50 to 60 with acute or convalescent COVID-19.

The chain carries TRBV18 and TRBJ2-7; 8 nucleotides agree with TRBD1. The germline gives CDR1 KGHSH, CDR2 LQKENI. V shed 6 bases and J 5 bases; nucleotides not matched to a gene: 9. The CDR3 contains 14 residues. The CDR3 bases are TGTGCCAGCTCCGGGAACAGGGGGGTTAACGAGCAGTACTTC. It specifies CASSGNRGVNEQYF.

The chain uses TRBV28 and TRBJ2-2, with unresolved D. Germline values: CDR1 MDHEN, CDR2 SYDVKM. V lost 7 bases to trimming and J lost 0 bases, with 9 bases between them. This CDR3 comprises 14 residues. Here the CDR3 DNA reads TGTGCCAGCAACTCTAGATCGAACACCGGGGAGCTGTTTTTT. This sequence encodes CASNSRSNTGELFF.

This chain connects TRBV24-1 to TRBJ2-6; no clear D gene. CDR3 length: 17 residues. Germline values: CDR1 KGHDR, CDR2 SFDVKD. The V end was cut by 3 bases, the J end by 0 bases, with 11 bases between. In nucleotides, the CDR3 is TGTGCCACCAGTGATCTGCCAACTTTCTCTGGGGCCAACGTCCTGACTTTC. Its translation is CATSDLPTFSGANVLTF.

CDR3 amino acids: CASSPRDRGTGELFF. CDR3 DNA sequence: TGCGCCAGCTCCCCGAGGGACAGGGGAACCGGGGAGCTGTTTTTT. The chain is built from TRBV5-1 and TRBJ2-2, with 10 bases matching TRBD1. V was pared by 7 bases and J by 5 bases, with 8 bases of the junction left unmatched. This CDR3 has 15 amino acids. Germline V gene data show CDR1 as SGHRS and CDR2 as YFSETQ.

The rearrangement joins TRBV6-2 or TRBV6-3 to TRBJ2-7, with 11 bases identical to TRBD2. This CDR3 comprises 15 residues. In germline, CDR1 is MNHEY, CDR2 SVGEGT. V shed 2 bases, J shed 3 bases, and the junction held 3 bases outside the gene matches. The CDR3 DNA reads TGTGCCAGCAGTTACCGCCTAGCGGGAGGCTACGAGCAGTACTTC. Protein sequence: CASSYRLAGGYEQYF.

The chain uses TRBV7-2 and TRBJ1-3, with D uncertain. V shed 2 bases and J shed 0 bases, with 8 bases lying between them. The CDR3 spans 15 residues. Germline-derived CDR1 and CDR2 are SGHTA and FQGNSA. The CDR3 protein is CASSLYHSSGNTIYF. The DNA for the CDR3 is TGTGCCAGCAGCTTATATCACAGCTCTGGAAACACCATATATTTT. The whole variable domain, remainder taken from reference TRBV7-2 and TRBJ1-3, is GAGVSQSPSNKVTEKGKDVELRCDPISGHTALYWYRQSLGQGLEFLIYFQGNSAPDKSGLPSDRFSAERTGGSVSTLTIQRTQQEDSAVYLCASSLYHSSGNTIYFGEGSWLTVV.

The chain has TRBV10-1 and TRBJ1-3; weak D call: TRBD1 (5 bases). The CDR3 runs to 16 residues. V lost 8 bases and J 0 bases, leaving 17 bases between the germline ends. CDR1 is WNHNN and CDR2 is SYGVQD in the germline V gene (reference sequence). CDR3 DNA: TGCGCCAGCTCGGACGGGACTCCAGGCTCTGGAAACACCATATATTTT. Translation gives CASSDGTPGSGNTIYF.

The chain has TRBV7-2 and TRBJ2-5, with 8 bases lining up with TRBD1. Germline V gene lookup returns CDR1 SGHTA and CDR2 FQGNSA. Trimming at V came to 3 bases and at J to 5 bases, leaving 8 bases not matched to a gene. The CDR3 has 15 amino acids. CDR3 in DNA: TGTGCCAGCAGCTTGGGGACAGGCGTTACCGAGACCCAGTACTTC. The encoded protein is CASSLGTGVTETQYF.

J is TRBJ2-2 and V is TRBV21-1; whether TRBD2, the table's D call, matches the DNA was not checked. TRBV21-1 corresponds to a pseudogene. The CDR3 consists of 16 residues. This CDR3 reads CASSKDGGRSAGELFF. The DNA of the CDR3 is TGTGCCAGCAGCAAAGACGGCGGGAGGTCCGCCGGGGAGCTGTTTTTT.

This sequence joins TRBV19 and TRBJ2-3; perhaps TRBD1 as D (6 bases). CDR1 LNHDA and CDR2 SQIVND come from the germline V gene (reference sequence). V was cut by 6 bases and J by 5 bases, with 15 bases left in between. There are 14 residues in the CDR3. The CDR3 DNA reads TGTGCCAGTAGCCAGGGGTGGCCGATAGATACGCAGTATTTT. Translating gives CASSQGWPIDTQYF.

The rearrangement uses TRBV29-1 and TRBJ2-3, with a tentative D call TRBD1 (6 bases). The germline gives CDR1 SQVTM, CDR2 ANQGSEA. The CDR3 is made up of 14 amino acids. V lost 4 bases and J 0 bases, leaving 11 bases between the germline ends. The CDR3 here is CSVAGAPSTDTQYF. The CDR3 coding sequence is TGCAGCGTTGCAGGGGCCCCCAGCACAGATACGCAGTATTTT.

The CDR3 is CASSLTQGDTEAFF. The CDR3 region has the DNA TGTGCCAGCAGCCTAACACAGGGAGACACTGAAGCTTTCTTT. The chain couples TRBV7-2 to TRBJ1-1; possibly TRBD1 for D (6 bases). The CDR3 is made up of 14 amino acids. Germline CDR1 is SGHTA and CDR2 is FQGNSA. Trimming stripped 5 bases from V and 3 bases from J, with 13 bases between.

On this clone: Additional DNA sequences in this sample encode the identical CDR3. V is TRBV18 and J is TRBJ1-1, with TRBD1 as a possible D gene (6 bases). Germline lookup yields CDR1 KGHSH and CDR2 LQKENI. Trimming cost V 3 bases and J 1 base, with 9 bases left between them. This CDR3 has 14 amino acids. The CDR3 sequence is CASSPQQGNTEAFF. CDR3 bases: TGTGCCAGCTCACCCCAACAGGGGAACACTGAAGCTTTCTTT. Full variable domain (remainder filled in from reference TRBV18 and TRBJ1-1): NAGVMQNPRHLVRRRGQEARLRCSPMKGHSHVYWYRQLPEEGLKFMVYLQKENIIDESGMPKERFSAEFPKEGPSILRIQQVVRGDSAAYFCASSPQQGNTEAFFGQGTRLTVV.

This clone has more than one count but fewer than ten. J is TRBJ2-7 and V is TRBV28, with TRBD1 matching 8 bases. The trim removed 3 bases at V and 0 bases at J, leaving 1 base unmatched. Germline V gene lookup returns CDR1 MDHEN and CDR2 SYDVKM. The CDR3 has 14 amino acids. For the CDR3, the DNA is TGTGCCAGCAGTTTGGACAGGGCCTCCTACGAGCAGTACTTC. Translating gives CASSLDRASYEQYF.

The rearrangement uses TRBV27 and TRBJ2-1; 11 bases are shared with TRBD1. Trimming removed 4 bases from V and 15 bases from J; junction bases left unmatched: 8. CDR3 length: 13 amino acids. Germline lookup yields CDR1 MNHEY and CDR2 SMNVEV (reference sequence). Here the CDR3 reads CASSWTGGVGLFF. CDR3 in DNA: TGTGCCAGCAGTTGGACAGGGGGCGTAGGTCTGTTCTTC.

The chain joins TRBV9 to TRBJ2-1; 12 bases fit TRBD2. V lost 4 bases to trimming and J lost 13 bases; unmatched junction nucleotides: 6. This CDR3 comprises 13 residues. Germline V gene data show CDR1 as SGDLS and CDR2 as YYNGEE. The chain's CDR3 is CASSLRLAGDQFF. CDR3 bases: TGTGCCAGCAGCCTCAGACTAGCGGGAGATCAGTTCTTC.

For the CDR3, the DNA is TGTGCCAGCAGCCAAGAGGCAGTGAACACTGAAGCTTTCTTT. Translating it yields CASSQEAVNTEAFF. The genes are TRBV14 and TRBJ1-1; the D is unclear. In germline, CDR1 is SGHDN, CDR2 FVKESK. CDR3 length equals 14 residues. V was clipped by 0 bases and J by 0 bases, with 5 bases between them.

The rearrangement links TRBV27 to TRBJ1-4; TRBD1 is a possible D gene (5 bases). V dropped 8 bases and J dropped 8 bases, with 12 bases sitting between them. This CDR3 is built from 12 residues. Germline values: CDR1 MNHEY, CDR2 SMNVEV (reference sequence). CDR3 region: CASGWRGEKLFF. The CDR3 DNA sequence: TGTGCCAGCGGGTGGAGGGGCGAAAAACTGTTTTTT. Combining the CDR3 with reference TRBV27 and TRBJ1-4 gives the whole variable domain EAQVTQNPRYLITVTGKKLTVTCSQNMNHEYMSWYRQDPGLGLRQIYYSMNVEVTDKGDVPEGYKVSRKEKRNFPLILESPSPNQTSLYFCASGWRGEKLFFGSGTQLSVL.

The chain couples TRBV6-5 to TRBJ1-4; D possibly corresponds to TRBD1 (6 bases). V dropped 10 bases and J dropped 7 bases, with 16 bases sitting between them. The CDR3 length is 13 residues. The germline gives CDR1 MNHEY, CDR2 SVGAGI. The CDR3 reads CATFGGRGEKLFF. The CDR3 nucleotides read TGTGCCACCTTCGGGGGGCGCGGTGAAAAACTGTTTTTT.

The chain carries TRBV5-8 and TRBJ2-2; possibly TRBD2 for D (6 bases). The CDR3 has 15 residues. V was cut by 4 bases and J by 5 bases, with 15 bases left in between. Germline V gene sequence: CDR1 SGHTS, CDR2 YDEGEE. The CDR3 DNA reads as TGTGCCAGCAGCCCTCGGCGGGGAGGAACCGGGGAGCTGTTTTTT. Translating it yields CASSPRRGGTGELFF.

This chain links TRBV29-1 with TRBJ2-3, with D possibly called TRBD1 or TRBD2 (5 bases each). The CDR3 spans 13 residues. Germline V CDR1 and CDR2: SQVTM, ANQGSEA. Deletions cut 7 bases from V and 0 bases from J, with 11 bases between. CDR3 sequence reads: CSGGLASTDTQYF. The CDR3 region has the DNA TGCAGCGGGGGGTTGGCTAGCACAGATACGCAGTATTTT.

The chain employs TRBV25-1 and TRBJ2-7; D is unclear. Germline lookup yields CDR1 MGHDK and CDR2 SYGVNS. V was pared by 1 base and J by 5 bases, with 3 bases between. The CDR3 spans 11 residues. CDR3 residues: CASSEFNEQYF. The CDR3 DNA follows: TGTGCCAGCAGTGAATTCAACGAGCAGTACTTC.

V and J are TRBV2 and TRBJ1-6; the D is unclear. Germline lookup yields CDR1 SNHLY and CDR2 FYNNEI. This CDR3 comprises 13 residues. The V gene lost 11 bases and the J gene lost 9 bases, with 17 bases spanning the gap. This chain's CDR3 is CAGRAGESSPLHF. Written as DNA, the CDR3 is TGTGCCGGTCGGGCTGGGGAGTCTTCACCCCTCCACTTT.

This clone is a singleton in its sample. Written as DNA, the CDR3 is TGTGCCAGCATCCAAAGGGCAGGGGGCGGAGATACTGAAGCTTTCTTT. Residues: CASIQRAGGGDTEAFF. This chain joins TRBV7-4 and TRBJ1-1, with 8 bases lining up with TRBD1. The germline V gene has CDR1 SGHVT and CDR2 SQSDAQ. This CDR3 is 16 amino acids long. V was clipped by 7 bases and J by 5 bases; unmatched bases: 15.

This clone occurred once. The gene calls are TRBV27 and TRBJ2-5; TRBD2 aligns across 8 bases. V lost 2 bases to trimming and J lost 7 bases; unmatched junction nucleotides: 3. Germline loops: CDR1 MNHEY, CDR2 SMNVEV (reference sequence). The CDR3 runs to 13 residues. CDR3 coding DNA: TGTGCCAGCAGTTTAGTGGGACTAGGGACCCAGTACTTC. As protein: CASSLVGLGTQYF.

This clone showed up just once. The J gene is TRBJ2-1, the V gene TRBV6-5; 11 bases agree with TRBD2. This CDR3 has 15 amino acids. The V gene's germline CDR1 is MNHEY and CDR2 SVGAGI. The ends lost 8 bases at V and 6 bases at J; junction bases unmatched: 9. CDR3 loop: CASAALAGGFNEQFF. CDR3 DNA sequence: TGTGCCAGCGCGGCCCTAGCGGGAGGATTCAATGAGCAGTTCTTC.

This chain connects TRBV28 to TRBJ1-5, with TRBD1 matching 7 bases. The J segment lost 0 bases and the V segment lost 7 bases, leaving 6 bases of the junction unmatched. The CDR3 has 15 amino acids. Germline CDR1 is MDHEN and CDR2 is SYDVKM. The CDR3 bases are TGTGCCAGCAATTCACAGGGGTATAGCAATCAGCCCCAGCATTTT. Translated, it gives CASNSQGYSNQPQHF.